The rows below give T cell receptor beta chains drawn from one sample of a study of cytomegalovirus exposure and HLA in healthy donors. Using immunoSEQ multiplex PCR, the repertoire was profiled, and TCRdb retains in-frame clones only, with some absent. The sample lists about 160,000 clones, roughly nine tenths occurring once. The specimen was PBMCs. The receptors derive from a man younger than 30 in good health and CMV-seropositive. The CDR3 runs from the conserved cysteine through the conserved F or W. The D gene is left open where the match is weak. Rows may omit the clone size; those that give it use once, few, many or a size class.

j_call: TRBJ2-5
clone_size: NA
d_call: TRBD2
v_call: TRBV5-6
cdr3_nt: TGTGCCAGCAGCTTGGCGGGGGGTCAAGAGACCCAGTACTTC
cdr3_aa: CASSLAGGQETQYF

j_call: TRBJ2-7
clone_size: once
d_call: TRBD1
v_call: TRBV14
cdr3_nt: TGTGCCAGCAGCCAGAGACAGGGGGCTTCCTACGAGCAGTACTTC
cdr3_aa: CASSQRQGASYEQYF

j_call: TRBJ1-4
clone_size: NA
d_call: NA
v_call: TRBV6-5
cdr3_nt: TGTGCCAGCAGTTACTCGCCAGGGCGGGGCGAAAAACTGTTTTTT
cdr3_aa: CASSYSPGRGEKLFF

j_call: TRBJ1-1
clone_size: NA
d_call: NA
v_call: TRBV7-9
cdr3_nt: TGTGCCAGCAGTACCCGGGGTGACACTGAAGCTTTCTTT
cdr3_aa: CASSTRGDTEAFF

j_call: TRBJ1-2
clone_size: NA
d_call: TRBD1
v_call: TRBV7-9
cdr3_nt: TGTGCCAGCAGCTATCGGGGCAGGGGGCCAGCTAACTATGGCTACACCTTC
cdr3_aa: CASSYRGRGPANYGYTF

j_call: TRBJ2-1
clone_size: NA
d_call: NA
v_call: TRBV19
cdr3_nt: TGTGCCAGTAGTATTGTATCGGGAGCCAACTCCTACAATGAGCAGTTCTTC
cdr3_aa: CASSIVSGANSYNEQFF

j_call: TRBJ2-3
clone_size: NA
d_call: TRBD2
v_call: TRBV5-6
cdr3_nt: TGTGCCAGCAGCTTGATGGGACTAGCCAACACAGATACGCAGTATTTT
cdr3_aa: CASSLMGLANTDTQYF

j_call: TRBJ2-7
clone_size: NA
d_call: NA
v_call: TRBV7-7
cdr3_nt: TGTGCTAGCAGCTTGTGTTGTACGACTAAGCGCCGTTCCGAATACGAGCAGTACTTC
cdr3_aa: CASSLCCTTKRRSEYEQYF

j_call: TRBJ2-7
clone_size: NA
d_call: TRBD1
v_call: TRBV4-1
cdr3_nt: TGCGCCAGCAGCCAGGGGACAGGGGTAAGCGAGCAGTACTTC
cdr3_aa: CASSQGTGVSEQYF

j_call: TRBJ2-1
clone_size: once
d_call: TRBD2
v_call: TRBV7-3
cdr3_nt: TGTGCCAGCAGTGCTAGCGGGATTCTAAGTAGCAATGAGCAGTTCTTC
cdr3_aa: CASSASGILSSNEQFF

j_call: TRBJ2-5
clone_size: NA
d_call: TRBD1
v_call: TRBV9
cdr3_nt: TGTGCCAGCAGCAGGACAGGGGATAACAGGGAGACCCAGTACTTC
cdr3_aa: CASSRTGDNRETQYF

j_call: TRBJ2-1
clone_size: NA
d_call: NA
v_call: TRBV5-1
cdr3_nt: TGCGCCAGCAGCCCAGGGGGTAGCGGAACCTACAATGAGCAGTTCTTC
cdr3_aa: CASSPGGSGTYNEQFF

j_call: TRBJ2-7
clone_size: NA
d_call: NA
v_call: TRBV6-1
cdr3_nt: TGTGCCTGCCATAGGGAGCGGATTGCCTACGAGCAGTACTTC
cdr3_aa: CACHRERIAYEQYF

j_call: TRBJ2-6
clone_size: NA
d_call: NA
v_call: TRBV6-5
cdr3_nt: TGTGCCAGCAGTTACTCGTACAGCTCTGGGGCCAACGTCCTGACTTTC
cdr3_aa: CASSYSYSSGANVLTF

j_call: TRBJ2-7
clone_size: NA
d_call: NA
v_call: TRBV10-3
cdr3_nt: TGTGCCATCAGTGGAAAGGACAGTCGGTACGAGCAGTACTTC
cdr3_aa: CAISGKDSRYEQYF

j_call: TRBJ2-3
clone_size: NA
d_call: TRBD2
v_call: TRBV7-9
cdr3_nt: TGTGCCAGCAGTTTCCCCACTAGCGGGAAAGATACGCAGTATTTT
cdr3_aa: CASSFPTSGKDTQYF

j_call: TRBJ1-1
clone_size: NA
d_call: TRBD1
v_call: TRBV30
cdr3_nt: TGTGCCTGGAGTGCAGGACAGGGGCACACTGAAGCTTTCTTT
cdr3_aa: CAWSAGQGHTEAFF

j_call: TRBJ2-1
clone_size: NA
d_call: NA
v_call: TRBV25-1
cdr3_nt: TGTGCCAGCAGTGCCTCCGCGTCAACAGGTCAAAATGAGCAGTTCTTC
cdr3_aa: CASSASASTGQNEQFF

j_call: TRBJ1-5
clone_size: once
d_call: TRBD1
v_call: TRBV30
cdr3_nt: TGTGCCTGGAGCGGGACAGCTTTTTATCAGCCCCAGCATTTT
cdr3_aa: CAWSGTAFYQPQHF

j_call: TRBJ2-2
clone_size: once
d_call: NA
v_call: TRBV7-8
cdr3_nt: TGTGCCAGCTCCAGCAGGACCGGGGAGCTGTTTTTT
cdr3_aa: CASSSRTGELFF

j_call: TRBJ1-2
clone_size: few
d_call: NA
v_call: TRBV10-2
cdr3_nt: TGCGCCAGCAGTGAGGCGCCTTCCTATGGCTACACCTTC
cdr3_aa: CASSEAPSYGYTF

j_call: TRBJ2-1
clone_size: NA
d_call: TRBD2
v_call: TRBV19
cdr3_nt: TGTGCCAGTAGTGGGACTAGCGGACCCTACAATGAGCAGTTCTTC
cdr3_aa: CASSGTSGPYNEQFF

j_call: TRBJ2-1
clone_size: NA
d_call: NA
v_call: TRBV18
cdr3_nt: TGTGCCAGCTCACCACCGGTCCGTGTGAGGTACAATGAGCAGTTCTTC
cdr3_aa: CASSPPVRVRYNEQFF

j_call: TRBJ2-7
clone_size: NA
d_call: NA
v_call: TRBV19
cdr3_nt: TGTGCCAGTAGTACCGCCGGGGTGGGGGGCTACGAGCAGTACTTC
cdr3_aa: CASSTAGVGGYEQYF

j_call: TRBJ2-1
clone_size: NA
d_call: NA
v_call: TRBV27
cdr3_nt: TGTGCCAGCAGTTTAGGGGAGTACACTGAGCAGTTCTTC
cdr3_aa: CASSLGEYTEQFF

j_call: TRBJ1-2
clone_size: NA
d_call: TRBD1
v_call: TRBV5-1
cdr3_nt: TGCGCCAGCACCCACGGGGGACAGGGAGGTTATGGCTACACCTTC
cdr3_aa: CASTHGGQGGYGYTF

j_call: TRBJ1-1
clone_size: few
d_call: NA
v_call: TRBV5-1
cdr3_nt: TGCGCCAGCAGCAGATCGGTGAGCACTGAAGCTTTCTTT
cdr3_aa: CASSRSVSTEAFF

j_call: TRBJ1-2
clone_size: few
d_call: NA
v_call: TRBV27
cdr3_nt: TGTGCCAGCAGTTTAAAGGGGAAAGGCTACACCTTC
cdr3_aa: CASSLKGKGYTF

j_call: TRBJ2-3
clone_size: once
d_call: NA
v_call: TRBV5-1
cdr3_nt: TGCGCCAGCAGCTCGGTACGGGGAGAGGATACGCAGTATTTT
cdr3_aa: CASSSVRGEDTQYF

j_call: TRBJ2-2
clone_size: NA
d_call: NA
v_call: TRBV7-2
cdr3_nt: TGTGCCAGCAGCTTAGTAGGATTAGCCACCGGGGAGCTGTTTTTT
cdr3_aa: CASSLVGLATGELFF

j_call: TRBJ2-3
clone_size: NA
d_call: NA
v_call: TRBV15
cdr3_nt: TGTGCCACCAGCAACCAGGCCATGGGGCGGGGCTACACAGATACGCAGTATTTT
cdr3_aa: CATSNQAMGRGYTDTQYF

j_call: TRBJ1-3
clone_size: NA
d_call: NA
v_call: TRBV10-1
cdr3_nt: TGCGCCAGCAGTGGCACGAGCTCTGGAAACACCATATATTTT
cdr3_aa: CASSGTSSGNTIYF

j_call: TRBJ2-3
clone_size: NA
d_call: TRBD2
v_call: TRBV6-5
cdr3_nt: TGTGCCAGCAGTTCAGGAGCGGGAGGGACAGATACGCAGTATTTT
cdr3_aa: CASSSGAGGTDTQYF

j_call: TRBJ2-1
clone_size: NA
d_call: TRBD2
v_call: TRBV11-3
cdr3_nt: TGTGCCAGCAGCGAGCGGGAGTACTTTGAGCAGTTCTTC
cdr3_aa: CASSEREYFEQFF

j_call: TRBJ2-3
clone_size: NA
d_call: TRBD2
v_call: TRBV6-5
cdr3_nt: TGTGCCAGCAGGCGGGGGGATACGCAGTATTTT
cdr3_aa: CASRRGDTQYF

j_call: TRBJ2-1
clone_size: few
d_call: NA
v_call: TRBV19
cdr3_nt: TGTGCCAGTAGTCGGCTAGCTTCAGGTGAGCAGTTCTTC
cdr3_aa: CASSRLASGEQFF

j_call: TRBJ2-7
clone_size: NA
d_call: NA
v_call: TRBV4-1
cdr3_nt: TGCGCCAGCAGCCAGACGGAAATGAGGTACGAGCAGTACTTC
cdr3_aa: CASSQTEMRYEQYF

j_call: TRBJ2-7
clone_size: NA
d_call: TRBD2
v_call: TRBV9
cdr3_nt: TGTGCCAGCAGCCCCCGGGACTACTACGAGCAGTACTTC
cdr3_aa: CASSPRDYYEQYF

j_call: TRBJ2-5
clone_size: NA
d_call: NA
v_call: TRBV7-3
cdr3_nt: TGTGCCAGCAGCTTAAGGGGGCGCGGGGAGACCCAGTACTTC
cdr3_aa: CASSLRGRGETQYF

j_call: TRBJ2-6
clone_size: NA
d_call: NA
v_call: TRBV4-1
cdr3_nt: TGCGCCAGCAGCCAAGAATTCACATTCTCTGGGGCCAACGTCCTGACTTTC
cdr3_aa: CASSQEFTFSGANVLTF

j_call: TRBJ1-5
clone_size: NA
d_call: TRBD1
v_call: TRBV28
cdr3_nt: TGTGCCAGCAGTTCCCACAGGGGTGGGCCCCAGCATTTT
cdr3_aa: CASSSHRGGPQHF

j_call: TRBJ2-1
clone_size: NA
d_call: NA
v_call: TRBV11-3
cdr3_nt: TGTGCCAGCAGCTTAGAGACTACAAACAATGAGCAGTTCTTC
cdr3_aa: CASSLETTNNEQFF

j_call: TRBJ2-3
clone_size: NA
d_call: NA
v_call: TRBV7-9
cdr3_nt: TGTGCCAGCAGCTTAGCGGAGATCACAGATACGCAGTATTTT
cdr3_aa: CASSLAEITDTQYF

j_call: TRBJ1-3
clone_size: NA
d_call: TRBD1
v_call: TRBV5-1
cdr3_nt: TGCGCCAGCAGCCGGGACAGGGGAACAAGGGGAAACACCATATATTTT
cdr3_aa: CASSRDRGTRGNTIYF

j_call: TRBJ2-2
clone_size: once
d_call: NA
v_call: TRBV18
cdr3_nt: TGTGCCAGCTCACCACCTATGCAGGGGGGCACCGGGGAGCTGTTTTTT
cdr3_aa: CASSPPMQGGTGELFF

j_call: TRBJ1-2
clone_size: NA
d_call: TRBD1
v_call: TRBV12-5
cdr3_nt: TGTGCTAGTGGTTTGATGGGAGGAGGACAGGGCCTAATTTATGGCTACACCTTC
cdr3_aa: CASGLMGGGQGLIYGYTF

j_call: TRBJ1-1
clone_size: NA
d_call: TRBD1
v_call: TRBV28
cdr3_nt: TGTGCCAGCAGTTGGGGACAGGCGCCGAACACTGAAGCTTTCTTT
cdr3_aa: CASSWGQAPNTEAFF

j_call: TRBJ2-5
clone_size: NA
d_call: TRBD2
v_call: TRBV11-2
cdr3_nt: TGTGCCAGCAGCCAACCCCCGGGGGGGACCCAGTACTTC
cdr3_aa: CASSQPPGGTQYF

j_call: TRBJ1-2
clone_size: NA
d_call: NA
v_call: TRBV19
cdr3_nt: TGTGCCAGTAGTATACGATCGGGGGGGACTTCCTCTTATGGCTACACCTTC
cdr3_aa: CASSIRSGGTSSYGYTF

j_call: TRBJ2-7
clone_size: NA
d_call: TRBD1
v_call: TRBV25-1
cdr3_nt: TGTGCCAGCAGTGAATCCGGACAGGGCCCCCACTACGAGCAGTACTTC
cdr3_aa: CASSESGQGPHYEQYF

j_call: TRBJ2-7
clone_size: NA
d_call: NA
v_call: TRBV5-6
cdr3_nt: TGTGCCAGCAGCGAATCAGGTTACGAGCAGTACTTC
cdr3_aa: CASSESGYEQYF

j_call: TRBJ1-4
clone_size: NA
d_call: NA
v_call: TRBV4-1
cdr3_nt: TGCGCCAGCAGCCGCACAGGGTTTAATGAAAAACTGTTTTTT
cdr3_aa: CASSRTGFNEKLFF

j_call: TRBJ2-1
clone_size: NA
d_call: NA
v_call: TRBV27
cdr3_nt: TGTGCCAGAACAAGGAGGATCTCCTACAATGAGCAGTTCTTC
cdr3_aa: CARTRRISYNEQFF